These 18 T cell receptor beta chains were sequenced from one sample in a study of somatic mutations in cytotoxic T cells in rheumatoid arthritis (dated by TCRdb to the late 2010s). Library prep was done by the immunoSEQ multiplex PCR assay. Sourced from immuneACCESS, this table was stored by TCRdb with only in-frame sequences that have V and J called. A share of the clones is absent; for the studies checked, an unresolved V gene accounts for under half, and the remainder has no known explanation. The sample has tens of thousands of clones on record, 78% of them singletons. The ten top clones hold around 11% of the sample. Sample: CD8+ T cells sorted from blood. Every receptor here comes from an adult with rheumatoid arthritis.

This clone was seen a handful of times. The chain employs TRBV7-9 and TRBJ1-1; 7 positions agree with TRBD1. This CDR3 region has 13 residues. The germline V gene encodes CDR1 SEHNR and CDR2 FQNEAQ (reference sequence). J gave up 0 bases and V 6 bases, and 1 base lay outside the gene matches. The CDR3 DNA reads as TGTGCCAGCAGGACAGGGTTGAACACTGAAGCTTTCTTT. Translated, it gives CASRTGLNTEAFF.

This clone was detected once. DNA for the CDR3: TGTGCTAGTGGTTCCTCCGGGCTAGCGGTCTACGAGCAGTACTTC. Translated: CASGSSGLAVYEQYF. This chain connects TRBV12-5 to TRBJ2-7, with TRBD2 identical over 7 bases. In germline, CDR1 is LGHNT, CDR2 FRNRAP. V lost 4 bases and J lost 3; bases outside the gene matches: 9. The CDR3 is made up of 15 amino acids. The full variable domain, with the rest looked up from reference TRBV12-5 and TRBJ2-7, is DARVTQTPRHKVTEMGQEVTMRCQPILGHNTVFWYRQTMMQGLELLAYFRNRAPLDDSGMPKDRFSAEMPDATLATLKIQPSEPRDSAVYFCASGSSGLAVYEQYFGPGTRLTVT.

V and J are TRBV10-1 and TRBJ2-7; D is unresolved. The CDR3 is made up of 15 amino acids. The V and J ends lost 3 bases and 1 base respectively, with 13 bases between them. Germline lookup yields CDR1 WNHNN and CDR2 SYGVQD (reference sequence). The CDR3 spells CASSDTENSSYEQYF. The CDR3, as DNA: TGCGCCAGCAGTGACACAGAGAATTCTTCCTACGAGCAGTACTTC.

The chain couples TRBV11-2 to TRBJ1-3; TRBD1 is a possible D gene (5 bases). V was cut by 5 bases and J by 0 bases, with 11 bases left in between. Germline CDR1 SGHAT, CDR2 FQNNGV. This CDR3 is 15 amino acids long. CDR3 residues: CASSLTEFSGNTIYF. CDR3 sequence (DNA): TGTGCCAGCAGCCTGACAGAATTCTCTGGAAACACCATATATTTT.

This rearrangement joins TRBV29-1 to TRBJ1-2; 7 bases align to TRBD1. The CDR3 covers 15 residues. V lost 0 bases, J lost 6 bases, and 10 bases stayed unmatched. The germline CDR1 and CDR2 sequences are SQVTM and ANQGSEA. CDR3 sequence: CSVEDGQAGPDGYTF. The CDR3 DNA reads as TGCAGCGTTGAAGATGGACAGGCGGGACCAGATGGCTACACCTTC. Variable domain in full (rest from reference TRBV29-1 and TRBJ1-2): SAVISQKPSRDICQRGTSLTIQCQVDSQVTMMFWYRQQPGQSLTLIATANQGSEATYESGFVIDKFPISRPNLTFSTLTVSNMSPEDSSIYLCSVEDGQAGPDGYTFGSGTRLTVV.

The rearrangement joins TRBV30 to TRBJ1-2; 7 nucleotides align to TRBD1. The CDR3 loop spans 12 amino acids. Germline lookup yields CDR1 GTSNPN and CDR2 SVGIG (reference sequence). The V gene end was trimmed by 8 bases and the J gene end by 4 bases; junction bases not matched to a gene: 7. The CDR3 spells CAGTGTAYGYTF. CDR3 DNA sequence: TGTGCCGGGACCGGGACAGCCTATGGCTACACCTTC.

This clone has only a few counts. The J gene is TRBJ2-7, the V gene TRBV4-3, with 7 bases fitting TRBD1. Per the germline V gene, CDR1 is LGHNA and CDR2 is YSLEER. J lost 3 bases, V lost 7 bases, and 12 bases had no gene match. This CDR3 has 15 amino acids. This chain's CDR3 is CASTPYRGGHYEQYF. The DNA for the CDR3 is TGCGCCAGCACCCCGTACAGGGGTGGGCACTACGAGCAGTACTTC.

The J gene is TRBJ2-3, the V gene TRBV7-2, with 9 bases matching TRBD2. V lost 5 bases to trimming and J lost 4 bases; unmatched junction nucleotides: 4. Germline V lookup: CDR1 SGHTA, CDR2 FQGNSA. The CDR3 has 14 residues. In nucleotides, the CDR3 is TGTGCCAGCAGCCTAGGACTAGCGCCAGATACGCAGTATTTT. This codes for CASSLGLAPDTQYF.

The V and J genes are TRBV5-6 and TRBJ1-1; 7 bases agree with TRBD1. This CDR3 comprises 14 residues. Germline-derived CDR1 and CDR2 are SGHDT and YYEEEE. Unmatched junction bases numbered 8, after V lost 4 bases and J lost 5 bases. CDR3 loop: CASSVTGYMTEAFF. The CDR3, as DNA: TGTGCCAGCAGCGTGACAGGGTACATGACTGAAGCTTTCTTT.

This rearrangement joins TRBV5-4 to TRBJ2-6, with 9 bases matching TRBD1. V was pared by 8 bases and J by 3 bases, with 9 bases of the junction left unmatched. The CDR3 runs 16 residues. The V gene's germline CDR1 is SGHNT and CDR2 YYREEE (reference sequence). CDR3 sequence reads: CARDRGQGGGANVLTF. The CDR3 DNA reads TGTGCCAGGGACAGGGGCCAAGGTGGTGGGGCCAACGTCCTGACTTTC.

The chain employs TRBV9 and TRBJ2-1; perhaps TRBD1 as D (5 bases). This CDR3 has 11 residues. From germline, CDR1 is SGDLS and CDR2 YYNGEE. Trimming left V 0 bases short and J 16 bases short, with 11 bases between. CDR3 amino acids: CASSVGAGKFF. The CDR3 nucleotides read TGTGCCAGCAGCGTAGGGGCAGGGAAATTCTTC.

This clone has just one count. The chain uses TRBV7-6 and TRBJ2-7; 7 positions agree with TRBD1. This CDR3 spans 14 amino acids. V lost 5 bases and J lost 2; bases outside the gene matches: 6. Germline CDR1 is SGHVS and CDR2 is FNYEAQ. In DNA form, the CDR3 reads TGTGCCAGCAGCCATCGCGGACAGGCCTACGAGCAGTACTTC. Amino acid sequence: CASSHRGQAYEQYF.

The rearrangement uses TRBV7-2 and TRBJ2-7; weak D call: TRBD2 (5 bases). The ends were cut back, 5 bases at V and 7 bases at J, with 18 bases in the middle. Germline-derived CDR1 and CDR2 are SGHTA and FQGNSA. This CDR3 contains 14 residues. The CDR3 nucleotides are TGTGCCAGCAGCCGTGTTCTGGGTCCGGGGGAGCAGTACTTC. Amino acids: CASSRVLGPGEQYF.

CDR3 in amino acids: CASSSGLAGDWTAEQYF. The CDR3 DNA is TGTGCCAGCAGCTCGGGACTAGCGGGAGACTGGACCGCCGAGCAGTACTTC. V gene TRBV7-2 combines with J gene TRBJ2-7; 14 bases align to TRBD2. There are 17 residues in the CDR3. Per germline, CDR1 SGHTA and CDR2 FQGNSA. The V segment lost 4 bases and the J segment 6 bases; nucleotides outside the gene matches: 11.

The chain employs TRBV10-2 and TRBJ1-1; no firm D call. Germline loops: CDR1 WSHSY, CDR2 SAAADI. V lost 2 bases and J lost 5, with 6 bases in between. This CDR3 contains 12 residues. The CDR3 here is CASSEAGTEAFF. CDR3 coding DNA: TGCGCCAGCAGTGAGGCAGGTACTGAAGCTTTCTTT.

Worth noting for this clone: Other nucleotide sequences from this sample produce the same CDR3. The gene calls are TRBV27 and TRBJ1-1, with D unresolved. CDR3 size: 13 residues. The germline V gene encodes CDR1 MNHEY and CDR2 SMNVEV (reference sequence). V was cut by 5 bases and J by 4 bases, with 11 bases left in between. The CDR3 DNA reads TGTGCCAGCAGTCTCCTGGGAGGCACTGAAGCTTTCTTT. It codes for CASSLLGGTEAFF.

The gene calls are TRBV6-5 and TRBJ1-1; possibly TRBD1 for D (5 bases). CDR1 is MNHEY and CDR2 is SVGAGI in the germline V gene. Trimming took off 0 bases at V and 8 bases at J, with 13 bases between the two ends. This CDR3 region has 14 residues. CDR3: CASSYSKSGTEAFF. In nucleotides, the CDR3 is TGTGCCAGCAGTTACTCGAAATCAGGGACCGAAGCTTTCTTT.

The V call is TRBV5-8, the J call TRBJ1-5; tentative D call: TRBD1 (5 bases). This CDR3 comprises 14 residues. V was cut by 0 bases and J by 6 bases, with 10 bases left in between. Looked up from germline, CDR1 is SGHTS and CDR2 is YDEGEE. The CDR3 here is CASSLAQGRQPQHF. CDR3 in DNA: TGTGCCAGCAGCTTGGCCCAGGGTCGTCAGCCCCAGCATTTT.